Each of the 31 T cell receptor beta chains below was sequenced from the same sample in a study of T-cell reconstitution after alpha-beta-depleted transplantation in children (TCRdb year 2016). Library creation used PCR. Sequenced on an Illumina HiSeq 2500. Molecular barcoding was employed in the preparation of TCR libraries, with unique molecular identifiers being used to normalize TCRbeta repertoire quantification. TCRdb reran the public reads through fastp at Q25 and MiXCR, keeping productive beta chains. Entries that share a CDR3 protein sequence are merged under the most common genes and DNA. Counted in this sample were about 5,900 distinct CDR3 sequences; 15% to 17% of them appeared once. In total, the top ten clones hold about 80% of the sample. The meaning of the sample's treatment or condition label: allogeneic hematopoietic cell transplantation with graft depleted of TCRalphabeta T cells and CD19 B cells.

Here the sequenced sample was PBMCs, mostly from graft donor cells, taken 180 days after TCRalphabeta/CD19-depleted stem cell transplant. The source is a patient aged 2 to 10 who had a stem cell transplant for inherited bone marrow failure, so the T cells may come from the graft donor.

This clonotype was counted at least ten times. This CDR3 reads CASSLDLAGEGEQYF. Here the CDR3 DNA reads TGTGCCAGCAGTCTTGACCTAGCGGGAGAGGGGGAGCAGTACTTC. This chain joins TRBV28 and TRBJ2-7, with 10 bases matching TRBD2. Looked up from germline, CDR1 is MDHEN and CDR2 is SYDVKM. The ends lost 5 bases at V and 7 bases at J; junction bases unmatched: 11. The length of the CDR3 is 15 residues.

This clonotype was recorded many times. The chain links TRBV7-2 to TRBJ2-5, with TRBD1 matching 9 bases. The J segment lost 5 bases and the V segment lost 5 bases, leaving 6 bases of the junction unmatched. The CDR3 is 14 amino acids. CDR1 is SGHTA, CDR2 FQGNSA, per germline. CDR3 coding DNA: TGTGCCAGCAGCCTGGACAGGGGTCCGGAGACCCAGTACTTC. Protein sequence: CASSLDRGPETQYF. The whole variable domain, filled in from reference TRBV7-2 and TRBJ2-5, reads GAGVSQSPSNKVTEKGKDVELRCDPISGHTALYWYRQSLGQGLEFLIYFQGNSAPDKSGLPSDRFSAERTGGSVSTLTIQRTQQEDSAVYLCASSLDRGPETQYFGPGTRLLVL.

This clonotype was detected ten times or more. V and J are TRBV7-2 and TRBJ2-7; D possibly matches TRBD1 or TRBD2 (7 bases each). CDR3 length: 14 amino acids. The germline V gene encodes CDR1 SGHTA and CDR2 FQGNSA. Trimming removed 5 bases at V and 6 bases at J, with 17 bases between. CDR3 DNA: TGTGCCAGCAGCCCTCGACAGGGAGGGCGCGAGCAGTACTTC. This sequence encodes CASSPRQGGREQYF. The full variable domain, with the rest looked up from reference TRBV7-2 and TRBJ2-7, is GAGVSQSPSNKVTEKGKDVELRCDPISGHTALYWYRQSLGQGLEFLIYFQGNSAPDKSGLPSDRFSAERTGGSVSTLTIQRTQQEDSAVYLCASSPRQGGREQYFGPGTRLTVT.

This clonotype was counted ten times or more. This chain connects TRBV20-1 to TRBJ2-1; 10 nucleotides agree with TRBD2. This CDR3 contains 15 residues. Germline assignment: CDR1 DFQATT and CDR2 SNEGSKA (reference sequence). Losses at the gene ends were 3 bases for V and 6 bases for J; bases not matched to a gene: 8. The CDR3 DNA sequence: TGCAGTGCTAGTTTCTCTAGCGGGAGTAGCAATGAGCAGTTCTTC. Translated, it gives CSASFSSGSSNEQFF.

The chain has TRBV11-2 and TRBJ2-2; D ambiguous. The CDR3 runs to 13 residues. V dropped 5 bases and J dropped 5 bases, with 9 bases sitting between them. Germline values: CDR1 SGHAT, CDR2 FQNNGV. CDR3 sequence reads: CASSLSRTGELFF. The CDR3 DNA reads TGTGCCAGCAGCCTATCCCGTACCGGGGAGCTGTTTTTT.

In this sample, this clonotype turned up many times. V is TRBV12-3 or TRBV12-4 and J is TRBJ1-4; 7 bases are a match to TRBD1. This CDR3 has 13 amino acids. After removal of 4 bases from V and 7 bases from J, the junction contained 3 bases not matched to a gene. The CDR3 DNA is TGTGCCAGCAGTTACAGGGGAGGTGAAAAACTGTTTTTT. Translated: CASSYRGGEKLFF.

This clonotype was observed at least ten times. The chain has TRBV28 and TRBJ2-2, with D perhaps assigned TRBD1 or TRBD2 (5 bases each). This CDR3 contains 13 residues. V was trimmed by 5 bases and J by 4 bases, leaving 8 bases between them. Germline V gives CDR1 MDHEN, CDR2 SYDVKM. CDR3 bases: TGTGCCAGCAGTAAGAGGGGCACCGGGGAGCTGTTTTTT. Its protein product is CASSKRGTGELFF.

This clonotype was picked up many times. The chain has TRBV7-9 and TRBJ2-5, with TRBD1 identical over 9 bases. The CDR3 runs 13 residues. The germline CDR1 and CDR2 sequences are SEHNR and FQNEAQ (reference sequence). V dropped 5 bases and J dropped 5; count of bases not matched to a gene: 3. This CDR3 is CASSPDRGETQYF. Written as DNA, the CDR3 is TGTGCCAGCAGCCCGGACAGGGGTGAGACCCAGTACTTC.

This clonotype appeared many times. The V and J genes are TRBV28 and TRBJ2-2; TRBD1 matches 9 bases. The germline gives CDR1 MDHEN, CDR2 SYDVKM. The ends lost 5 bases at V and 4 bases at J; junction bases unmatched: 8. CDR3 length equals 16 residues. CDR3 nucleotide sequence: TGTGCCAGCAGTCCCCACAGGGGGCTGGCCACCGGGGAGCTGTTTTTT. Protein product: CASSPHRGLATGELFF.

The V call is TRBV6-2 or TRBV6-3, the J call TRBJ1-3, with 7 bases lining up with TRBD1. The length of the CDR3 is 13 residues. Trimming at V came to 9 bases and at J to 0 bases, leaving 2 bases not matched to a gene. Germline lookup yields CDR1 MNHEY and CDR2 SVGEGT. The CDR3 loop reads CASNRGSGNTIYF. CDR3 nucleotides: TGTGCCAGTAACAGGGGCTCTGGAAACACCATATATTTT.

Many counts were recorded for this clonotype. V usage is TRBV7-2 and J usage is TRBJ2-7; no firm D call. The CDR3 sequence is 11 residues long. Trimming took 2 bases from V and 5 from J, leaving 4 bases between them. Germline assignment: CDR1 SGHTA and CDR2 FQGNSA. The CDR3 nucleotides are TGTGCCAGCAGCTTATACCACGAGCAGTACTTC. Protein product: CASSLYHEQYF.

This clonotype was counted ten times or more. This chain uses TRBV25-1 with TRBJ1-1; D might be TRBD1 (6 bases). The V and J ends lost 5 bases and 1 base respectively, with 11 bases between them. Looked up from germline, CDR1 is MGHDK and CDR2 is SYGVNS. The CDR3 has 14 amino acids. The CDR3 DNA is TGTGCCAGCAGTCCCCTAGGGGGGAACACTGAAGCTTTCTTT. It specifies CASSPLGGNTEAFF.

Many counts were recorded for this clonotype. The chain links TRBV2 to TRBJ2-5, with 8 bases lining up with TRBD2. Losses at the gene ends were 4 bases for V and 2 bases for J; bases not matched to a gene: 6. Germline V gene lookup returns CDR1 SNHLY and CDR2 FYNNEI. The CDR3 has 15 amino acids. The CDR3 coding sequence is TGTGCCAGCAGTGTTAGGATAGCGGGACAAGAGACCCAGTACTTC. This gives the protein CASSVRIAGQETQYF.

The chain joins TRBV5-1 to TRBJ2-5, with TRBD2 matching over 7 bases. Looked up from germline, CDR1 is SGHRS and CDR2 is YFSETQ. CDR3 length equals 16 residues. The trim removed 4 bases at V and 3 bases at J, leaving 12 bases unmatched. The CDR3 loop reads CASSISYGTTEETQYF. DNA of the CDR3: TGCGCCAGCAGCATCTCCTACGGGACTACTGAAGAGACCCAGTACTTC.

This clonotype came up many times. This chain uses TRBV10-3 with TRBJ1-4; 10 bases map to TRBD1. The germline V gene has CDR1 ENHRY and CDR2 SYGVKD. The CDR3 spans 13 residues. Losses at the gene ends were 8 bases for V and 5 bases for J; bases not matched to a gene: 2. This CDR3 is CAIRGQGNEKLFF. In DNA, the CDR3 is TGTGCCATCCGGGGACAGGGGAATGAAAAACTGTTTTTT.

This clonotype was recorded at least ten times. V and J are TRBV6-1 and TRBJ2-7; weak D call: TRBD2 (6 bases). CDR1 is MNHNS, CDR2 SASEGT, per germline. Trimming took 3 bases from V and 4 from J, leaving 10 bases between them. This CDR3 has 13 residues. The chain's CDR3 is CASSDGDLYEQYF. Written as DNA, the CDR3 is TGTGCCAGCAGTGACGGGGACTTATACGAGCAGTACTTC.

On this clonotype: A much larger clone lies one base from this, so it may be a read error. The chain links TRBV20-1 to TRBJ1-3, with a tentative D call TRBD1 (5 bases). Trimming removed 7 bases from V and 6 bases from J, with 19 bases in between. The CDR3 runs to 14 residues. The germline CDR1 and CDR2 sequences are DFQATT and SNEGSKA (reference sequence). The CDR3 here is CSGSAGAEENTIYF. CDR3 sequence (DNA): TGCAGTGGCAGCGCCGGGGCAGAGGAAAACACCATATATTTT.

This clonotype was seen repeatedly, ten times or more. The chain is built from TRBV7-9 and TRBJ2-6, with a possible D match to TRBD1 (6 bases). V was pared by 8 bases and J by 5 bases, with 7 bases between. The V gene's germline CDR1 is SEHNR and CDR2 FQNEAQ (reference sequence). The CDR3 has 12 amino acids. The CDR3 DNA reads TGTGCCAGCGGACAGAGGGCCAACGTCCTGACTTTC. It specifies CASGQRANVLTF.

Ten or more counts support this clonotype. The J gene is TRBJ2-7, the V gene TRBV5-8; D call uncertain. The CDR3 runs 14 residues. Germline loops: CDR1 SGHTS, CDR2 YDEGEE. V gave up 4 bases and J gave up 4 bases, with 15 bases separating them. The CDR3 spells CASSLWTEWYEQYF. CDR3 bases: TGTGCCAGCAGCCTATGGACGGAGTGGTACGAGCAGTACTTC.

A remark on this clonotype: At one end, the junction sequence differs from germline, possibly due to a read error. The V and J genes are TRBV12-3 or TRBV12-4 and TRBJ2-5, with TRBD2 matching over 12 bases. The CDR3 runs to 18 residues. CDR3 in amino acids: CACSFELAGGWDQETLYF. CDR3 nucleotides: TGTGCATGCAGTTTCGAACTAGCGGGAGGCTGGGACCAAGAGACCCTGTACTTC.

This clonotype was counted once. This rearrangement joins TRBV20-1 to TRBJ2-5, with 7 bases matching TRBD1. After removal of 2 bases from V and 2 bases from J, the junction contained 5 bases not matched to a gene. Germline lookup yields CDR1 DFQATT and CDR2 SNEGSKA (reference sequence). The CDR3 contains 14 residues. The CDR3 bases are TGCAGTGCTAGAAGTCAGGGGGATCAAGAGACCCAGTACTTC. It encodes CSARSQGDQETQYF.

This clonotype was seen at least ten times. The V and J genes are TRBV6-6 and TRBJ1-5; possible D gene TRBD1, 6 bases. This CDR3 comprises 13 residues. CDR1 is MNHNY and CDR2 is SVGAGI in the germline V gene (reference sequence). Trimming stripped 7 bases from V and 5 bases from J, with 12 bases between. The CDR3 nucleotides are TGTGCCAGCAATAGGGGGGGGGATCAGCCCCAGCATTTT. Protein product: CASNRGGDQPQHF.

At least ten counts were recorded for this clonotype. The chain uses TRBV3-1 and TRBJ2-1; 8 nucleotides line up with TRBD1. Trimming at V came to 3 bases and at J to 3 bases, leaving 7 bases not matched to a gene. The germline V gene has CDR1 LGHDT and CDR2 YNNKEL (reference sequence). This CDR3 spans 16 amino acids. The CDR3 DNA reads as TGTGCCAGCAGCCAGCCGACAGGGGTGGGCTACAATGAGCAGTTCTTC. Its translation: CASSQPTGVGYNEQFF.

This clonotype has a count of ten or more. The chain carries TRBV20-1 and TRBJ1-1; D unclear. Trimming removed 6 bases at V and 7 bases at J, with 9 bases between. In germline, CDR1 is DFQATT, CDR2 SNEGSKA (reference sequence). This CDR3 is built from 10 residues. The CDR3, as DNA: TGCAGTGCCGAAGGCGGTGAAGCTTTCTTT. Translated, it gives CSAEGGEAFF.

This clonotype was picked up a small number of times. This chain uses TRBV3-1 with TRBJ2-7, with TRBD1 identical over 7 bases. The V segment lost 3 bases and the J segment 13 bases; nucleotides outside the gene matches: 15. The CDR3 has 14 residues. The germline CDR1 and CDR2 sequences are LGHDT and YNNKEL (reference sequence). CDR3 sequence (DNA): TGTGCCAGCAGCCACCGGGACAGACCCCTGAGTGTTTACTTC. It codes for CASSHRDRPLSVYF.

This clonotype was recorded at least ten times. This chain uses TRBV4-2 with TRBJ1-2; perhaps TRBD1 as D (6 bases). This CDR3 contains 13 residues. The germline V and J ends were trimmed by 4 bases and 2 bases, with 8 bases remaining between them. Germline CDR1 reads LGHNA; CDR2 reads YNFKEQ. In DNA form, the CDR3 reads TGTGCCAGCAGCCCGGACAGAAACTATGGCTACACCTTC. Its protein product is CASSPDRNYGYTF.

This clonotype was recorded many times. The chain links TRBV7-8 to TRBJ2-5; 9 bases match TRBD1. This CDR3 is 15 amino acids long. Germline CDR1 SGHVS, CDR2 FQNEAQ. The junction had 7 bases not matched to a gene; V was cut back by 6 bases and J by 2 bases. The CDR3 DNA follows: TGTGCCAGCAGATCATACGGGACAGGGCAAGAGACCCAGTACTTC. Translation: CASRSYGTGQETQYF.

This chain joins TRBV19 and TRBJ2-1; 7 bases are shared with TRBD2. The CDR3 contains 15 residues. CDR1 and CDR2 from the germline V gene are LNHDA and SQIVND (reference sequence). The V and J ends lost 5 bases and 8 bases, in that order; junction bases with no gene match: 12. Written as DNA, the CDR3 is TGTGCCAGTAGTTATGAACTAGCGAGATTCCATGAGCAGTTCTTC. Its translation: CASSYELARFHEQFF.

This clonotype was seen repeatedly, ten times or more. Written as DNA, the CDR3 is TGTGCCATCGAGAGCTCCTACGAGCAGTACTTC. This sequence encodes CAIESSYEQYF. This chain connects TRBV7-9 to TRBJ2-7; the D is unclear. V was pared by 10 bases and J by 0 bases, with 7 bases between. Per the germline V gene, CDR1 is SEHNR and CDR2 is FQNEAQ (reference sequence). The CDR3 has 11 residues.

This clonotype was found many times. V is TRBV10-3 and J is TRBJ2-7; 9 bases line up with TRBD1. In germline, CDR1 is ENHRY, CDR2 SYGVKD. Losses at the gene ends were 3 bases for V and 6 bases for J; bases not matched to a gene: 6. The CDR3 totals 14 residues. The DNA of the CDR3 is TGTGCCATCAGTGACCAACAGGGGGCGACCGAGCAGTACTTC. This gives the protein CAISDQQGATEQYF.

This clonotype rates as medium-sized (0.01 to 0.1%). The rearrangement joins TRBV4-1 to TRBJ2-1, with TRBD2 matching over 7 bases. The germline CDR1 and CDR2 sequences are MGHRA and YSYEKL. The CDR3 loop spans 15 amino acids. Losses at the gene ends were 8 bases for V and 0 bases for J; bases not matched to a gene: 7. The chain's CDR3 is CASRVWTSSYNEQFF. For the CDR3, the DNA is TGCGCCAGCCGGGTTTGGACTAGCTCCTACAATGAGCAGTTCTTC.